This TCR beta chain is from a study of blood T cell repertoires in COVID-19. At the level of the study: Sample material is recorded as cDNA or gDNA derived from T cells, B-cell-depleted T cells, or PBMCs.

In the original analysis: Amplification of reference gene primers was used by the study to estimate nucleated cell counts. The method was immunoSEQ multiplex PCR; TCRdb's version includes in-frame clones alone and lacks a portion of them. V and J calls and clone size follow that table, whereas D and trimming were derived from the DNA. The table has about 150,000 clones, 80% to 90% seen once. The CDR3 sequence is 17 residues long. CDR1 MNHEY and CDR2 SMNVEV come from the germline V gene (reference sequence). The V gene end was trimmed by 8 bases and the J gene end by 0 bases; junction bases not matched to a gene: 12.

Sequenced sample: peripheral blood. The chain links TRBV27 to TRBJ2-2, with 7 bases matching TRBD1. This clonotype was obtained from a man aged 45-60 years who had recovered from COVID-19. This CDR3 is CASAKLRDSSNTGELFF. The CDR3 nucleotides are TGTGCCAGCGCAAAACTAAGGGACAGTTCGAACACCGGGGAGCTGTTTTTT.